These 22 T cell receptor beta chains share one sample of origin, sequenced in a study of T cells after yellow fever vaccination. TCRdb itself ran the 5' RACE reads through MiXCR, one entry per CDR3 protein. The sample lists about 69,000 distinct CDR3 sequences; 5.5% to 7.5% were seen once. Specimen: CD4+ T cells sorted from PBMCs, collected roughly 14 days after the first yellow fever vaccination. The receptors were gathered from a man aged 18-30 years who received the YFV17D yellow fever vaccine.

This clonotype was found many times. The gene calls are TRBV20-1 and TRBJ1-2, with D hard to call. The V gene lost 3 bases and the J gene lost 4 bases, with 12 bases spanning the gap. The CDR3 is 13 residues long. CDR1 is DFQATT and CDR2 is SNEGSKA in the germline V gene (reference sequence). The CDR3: CSARPRSPYGYTF. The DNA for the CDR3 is TGCAGTGCTAGGCCAAGGTCCCCCTATGGCTACACCTTC.

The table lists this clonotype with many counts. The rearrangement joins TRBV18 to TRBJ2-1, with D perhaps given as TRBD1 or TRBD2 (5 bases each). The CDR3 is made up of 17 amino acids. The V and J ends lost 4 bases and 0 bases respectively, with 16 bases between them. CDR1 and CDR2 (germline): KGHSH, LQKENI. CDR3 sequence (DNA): TGTGCCAGCTCACGAGAGGGACCCCCAAGCTCCTACAATGAGCAGTTCTTC. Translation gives CASSREGPPSSYNEQFF.

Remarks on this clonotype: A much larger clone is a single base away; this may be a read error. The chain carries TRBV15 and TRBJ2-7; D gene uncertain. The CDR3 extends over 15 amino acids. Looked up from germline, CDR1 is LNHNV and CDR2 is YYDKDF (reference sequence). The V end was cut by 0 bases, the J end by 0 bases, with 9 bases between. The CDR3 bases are TGTGCCACCAGCAGAGATCGGGTGATCTCCTACGAGCAGTACGTC. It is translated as CATSRDRVISYEQYV.

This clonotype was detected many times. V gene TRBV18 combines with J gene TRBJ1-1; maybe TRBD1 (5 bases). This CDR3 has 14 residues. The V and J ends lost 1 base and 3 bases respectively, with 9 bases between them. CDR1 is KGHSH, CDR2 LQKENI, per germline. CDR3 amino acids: CASSPRGSDTEAFF. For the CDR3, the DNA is TGTGCCAGCTCACCACGGGGGTCGGACACTGAAGCTTTCTTT.

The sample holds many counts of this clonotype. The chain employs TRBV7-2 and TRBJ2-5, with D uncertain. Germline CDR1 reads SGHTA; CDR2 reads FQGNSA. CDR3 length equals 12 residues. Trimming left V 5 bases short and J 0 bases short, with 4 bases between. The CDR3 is CASSAYQETQYF. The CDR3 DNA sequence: TGTGCCAGCAGCGCCTACCAAGAGACCCAGTACTTC.

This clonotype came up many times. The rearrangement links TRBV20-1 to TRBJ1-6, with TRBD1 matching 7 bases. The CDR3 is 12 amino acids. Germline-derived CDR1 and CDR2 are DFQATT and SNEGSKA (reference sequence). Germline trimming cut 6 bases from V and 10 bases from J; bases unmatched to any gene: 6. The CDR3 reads CSARDRVSPLHF. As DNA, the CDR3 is TGCAGTGCCCGTGACAGGGTATCACCCCTCCACTTT.

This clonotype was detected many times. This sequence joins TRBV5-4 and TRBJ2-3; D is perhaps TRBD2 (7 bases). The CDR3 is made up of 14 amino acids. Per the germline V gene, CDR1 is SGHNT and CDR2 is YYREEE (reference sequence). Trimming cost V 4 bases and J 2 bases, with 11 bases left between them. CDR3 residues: CASSRGGPTDTQYF. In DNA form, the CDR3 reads TGTGCCAGCAGCAGGGGGGGTCCCACAGATACGCAGTATTTT.

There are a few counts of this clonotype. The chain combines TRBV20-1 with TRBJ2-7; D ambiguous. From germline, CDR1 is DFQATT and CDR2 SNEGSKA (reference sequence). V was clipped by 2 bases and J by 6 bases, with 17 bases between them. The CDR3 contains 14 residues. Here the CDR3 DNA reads TGCAGTGCTAGACCCCCGGGCAGGTCGGGCGAGCAGTACTTC. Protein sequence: CSARPPGRSGEQYF.

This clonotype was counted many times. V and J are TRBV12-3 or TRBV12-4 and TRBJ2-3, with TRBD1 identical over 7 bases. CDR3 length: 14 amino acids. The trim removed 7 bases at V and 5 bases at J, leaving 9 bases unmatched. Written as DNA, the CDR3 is TGTGCCAGCAAATACAGGGGCGAGTTAGATACGCAGTATTTT. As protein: CASKYRGELDTQYF.

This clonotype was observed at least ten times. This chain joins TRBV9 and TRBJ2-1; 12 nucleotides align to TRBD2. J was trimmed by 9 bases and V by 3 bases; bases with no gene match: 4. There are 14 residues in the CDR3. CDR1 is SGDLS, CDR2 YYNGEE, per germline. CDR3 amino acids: CASSAGLAGLEQFF. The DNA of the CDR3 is TGTGCCAGCAGCGCGGGACTAGCGGGTCTTGAGCAGTTCTTC.

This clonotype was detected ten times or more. CDR3 protein: CATIHRDTYSNQPQHF. As DNA, the CDR3 is TGTGCCACGATCCACCGGGACACTTATAGCAATCAGCCCCAGCATTTT. The rearrangement uses TRBV24-1 and TRBJ1-5; TRBD1 is a possible D gene (6 bases). The V gene's germline CDR1 is KGHDR and CDR2 SFDVKD. The CDR3 consists of 16 residues. V was clipped by 10 bases and J by 0 bases, with 18 bases between them.

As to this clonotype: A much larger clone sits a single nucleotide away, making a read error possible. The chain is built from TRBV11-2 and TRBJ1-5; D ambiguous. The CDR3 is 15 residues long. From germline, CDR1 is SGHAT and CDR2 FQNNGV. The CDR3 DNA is TGTGCCAGCAGCTTAGTCAGTAATAGCAAACAGCCCCAGCATTTT. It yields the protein CASSLVSNSKQPQHF. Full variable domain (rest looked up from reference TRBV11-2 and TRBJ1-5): EAGVAQSPRYKIIEKRQSVAFWCNPISGHATLYWYQQILGQGPKLLIQFQNNGVVDDSQLPKDRFSAERLKGVDSTLKIQPAKLEDSAVYLCASSLVSNSKQPQHFGDGTRLSIL.

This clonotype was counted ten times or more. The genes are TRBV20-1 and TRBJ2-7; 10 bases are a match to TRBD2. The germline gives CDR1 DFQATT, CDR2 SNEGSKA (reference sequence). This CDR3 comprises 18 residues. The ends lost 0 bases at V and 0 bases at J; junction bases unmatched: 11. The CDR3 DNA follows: TGCAGTGCTAGAGATCCGGCCTCTAGCGGGGGTCGCTCCTACGAGCAGTACTTC. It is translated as CSARDPASSGGRSYEQYF.

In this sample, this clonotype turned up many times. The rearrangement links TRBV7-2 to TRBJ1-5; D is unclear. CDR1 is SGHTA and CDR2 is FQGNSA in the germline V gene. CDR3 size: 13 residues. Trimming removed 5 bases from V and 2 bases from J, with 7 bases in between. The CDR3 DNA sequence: TGTGCCAGCAGCCAATCCCGCAATCAGCCCCAGCATTTT. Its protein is CASSQSRNQPQHF.

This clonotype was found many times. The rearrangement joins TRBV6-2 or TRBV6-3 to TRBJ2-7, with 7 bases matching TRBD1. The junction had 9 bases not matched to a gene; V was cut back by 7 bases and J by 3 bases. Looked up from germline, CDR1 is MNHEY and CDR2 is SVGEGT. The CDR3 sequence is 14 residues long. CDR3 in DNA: TGTGCCAGCACCACCAGGGCAGGGGGCTACGAGCAGTACGTC. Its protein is CASTTRAGGYEQYV.

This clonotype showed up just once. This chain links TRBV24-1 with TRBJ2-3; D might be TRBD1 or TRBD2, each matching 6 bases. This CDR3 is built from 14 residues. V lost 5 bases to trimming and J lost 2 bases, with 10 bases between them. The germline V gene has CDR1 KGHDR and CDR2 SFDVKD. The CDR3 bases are TGTGCCACCAGTGGGGGGGCTGCCACAGATACGCAGTATTTT. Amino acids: CATSGGAATDTQYF.

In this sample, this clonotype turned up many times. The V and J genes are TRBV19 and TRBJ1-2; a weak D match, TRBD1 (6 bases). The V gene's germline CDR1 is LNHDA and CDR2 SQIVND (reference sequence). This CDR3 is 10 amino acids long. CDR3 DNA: TGTGCGGTAGGGGGGAACGGCTACACCTTC. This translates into CAVGGNGYTF.

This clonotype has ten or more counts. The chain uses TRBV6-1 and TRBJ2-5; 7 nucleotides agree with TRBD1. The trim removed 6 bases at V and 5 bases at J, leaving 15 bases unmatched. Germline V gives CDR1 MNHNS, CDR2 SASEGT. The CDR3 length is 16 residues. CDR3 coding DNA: TGTGCCAGCAGCATAGGGGGACAGTTTGGAGCGGAGACCCAGTACTTC. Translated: CASSIGGQFGAETQYF.

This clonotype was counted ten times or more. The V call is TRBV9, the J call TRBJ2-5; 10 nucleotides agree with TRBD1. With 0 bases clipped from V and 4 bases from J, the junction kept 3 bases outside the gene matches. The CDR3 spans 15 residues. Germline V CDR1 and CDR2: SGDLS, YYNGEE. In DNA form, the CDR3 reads TGTGCCAGCAGCGTAGGGACAGGGGGTACAGAGACCCAGTACTTC. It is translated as CASSVGTGGTETQYF.

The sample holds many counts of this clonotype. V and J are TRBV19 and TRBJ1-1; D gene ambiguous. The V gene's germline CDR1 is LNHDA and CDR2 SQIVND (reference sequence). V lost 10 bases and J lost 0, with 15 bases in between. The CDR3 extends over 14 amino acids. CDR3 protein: CATRTLRVNTEAFF. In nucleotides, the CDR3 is TGTGCCACCCGAACCCTGAGGGTGAACACTGAAGCTTTCTTT.

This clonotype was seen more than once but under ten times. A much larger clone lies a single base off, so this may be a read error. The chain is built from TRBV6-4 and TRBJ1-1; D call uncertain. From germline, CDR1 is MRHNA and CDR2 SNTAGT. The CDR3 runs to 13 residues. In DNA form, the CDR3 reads TGTGCCAGCAGTGACCAGCCGAACTCTGAAGCTTTCTTT. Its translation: CASSDQPNSEAFF.

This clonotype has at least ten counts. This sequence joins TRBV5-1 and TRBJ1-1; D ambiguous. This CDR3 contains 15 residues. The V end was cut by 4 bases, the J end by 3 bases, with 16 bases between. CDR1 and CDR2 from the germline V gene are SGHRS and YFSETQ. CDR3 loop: CASSLIGREDTEAFF. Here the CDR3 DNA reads TGCGCCAGCAGCCTGATAGGGAGGGAGGACACTGAAGCTTTCTTT.